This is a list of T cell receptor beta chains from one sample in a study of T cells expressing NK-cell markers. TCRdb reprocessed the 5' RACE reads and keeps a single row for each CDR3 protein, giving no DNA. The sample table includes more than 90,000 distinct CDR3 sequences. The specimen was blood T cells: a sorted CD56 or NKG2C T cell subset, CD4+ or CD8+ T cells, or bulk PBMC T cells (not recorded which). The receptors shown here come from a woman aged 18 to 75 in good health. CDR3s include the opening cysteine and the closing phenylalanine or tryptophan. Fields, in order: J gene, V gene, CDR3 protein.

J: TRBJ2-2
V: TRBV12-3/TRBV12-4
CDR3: CASSFDPRDRDDGELFF

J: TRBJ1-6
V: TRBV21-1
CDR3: CASSNEGQGRHSPLHF

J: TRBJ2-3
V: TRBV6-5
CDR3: CASSYVGFDTQYF

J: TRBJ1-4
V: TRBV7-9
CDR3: CASSFTGPNEKLFF

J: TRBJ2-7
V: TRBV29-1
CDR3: CSVEAGPTYEQYF

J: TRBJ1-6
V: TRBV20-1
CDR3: CSASRPGTGDNSPLHF

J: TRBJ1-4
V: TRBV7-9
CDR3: CASSLQGYEKLFF

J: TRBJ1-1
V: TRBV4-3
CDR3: CASSQSQWETEAFF

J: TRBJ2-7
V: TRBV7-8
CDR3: CASSLASGSSYEQYF

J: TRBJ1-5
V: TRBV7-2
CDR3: CASSPEAYSNQPQHF

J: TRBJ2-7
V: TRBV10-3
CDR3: CASVGTPSYEQYF

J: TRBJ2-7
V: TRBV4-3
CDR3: CASSQDFSYEQYF

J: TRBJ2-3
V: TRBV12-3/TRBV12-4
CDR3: CASSPGLAGEADTQYF

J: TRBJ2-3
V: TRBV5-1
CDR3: CASSLDSSGTTDTQYF

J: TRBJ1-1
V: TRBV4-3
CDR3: CASSQDAGGNTEAFF

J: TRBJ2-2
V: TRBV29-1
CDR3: CSALTETGELFF

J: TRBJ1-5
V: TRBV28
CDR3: CASSAGGGQPQHF

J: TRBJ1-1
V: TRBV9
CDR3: CASSTGLNTEAFF

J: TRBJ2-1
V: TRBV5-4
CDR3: CASSTGQINEQFF

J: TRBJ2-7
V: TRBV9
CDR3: CASSVAVSSYEQYF